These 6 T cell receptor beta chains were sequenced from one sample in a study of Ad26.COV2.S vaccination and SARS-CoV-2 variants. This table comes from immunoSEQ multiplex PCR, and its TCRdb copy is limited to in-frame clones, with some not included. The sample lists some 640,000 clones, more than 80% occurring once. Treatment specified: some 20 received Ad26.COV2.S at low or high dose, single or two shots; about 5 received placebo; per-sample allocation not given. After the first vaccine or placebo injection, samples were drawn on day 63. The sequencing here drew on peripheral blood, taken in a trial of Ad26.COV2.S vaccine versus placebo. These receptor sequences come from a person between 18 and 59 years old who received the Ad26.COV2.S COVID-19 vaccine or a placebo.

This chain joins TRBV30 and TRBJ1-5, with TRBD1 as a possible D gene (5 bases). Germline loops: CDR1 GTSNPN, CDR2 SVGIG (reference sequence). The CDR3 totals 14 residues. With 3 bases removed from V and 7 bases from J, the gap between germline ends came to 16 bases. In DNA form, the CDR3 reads TGTGCCTGGAGCCGCGGGGCGACTTGGCAGCCCCAGCATTTT. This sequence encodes CAWSRGATWQPQHF.

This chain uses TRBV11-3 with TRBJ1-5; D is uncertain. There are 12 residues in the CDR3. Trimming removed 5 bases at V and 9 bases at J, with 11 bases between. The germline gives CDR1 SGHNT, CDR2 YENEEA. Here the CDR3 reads CASSKIEGPQHF. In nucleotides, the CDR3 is TGTGCCAGCAGCAAGATCGAAGGGCCCCAGCATTTT.

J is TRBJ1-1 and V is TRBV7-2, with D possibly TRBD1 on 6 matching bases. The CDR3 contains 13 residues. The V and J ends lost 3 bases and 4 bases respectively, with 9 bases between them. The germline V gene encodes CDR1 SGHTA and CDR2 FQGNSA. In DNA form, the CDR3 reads TGTGCCAGCAGCTTTGGGGGCGGCACTGAAGCTTTCTTT. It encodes CASSFGGGTEAFF.

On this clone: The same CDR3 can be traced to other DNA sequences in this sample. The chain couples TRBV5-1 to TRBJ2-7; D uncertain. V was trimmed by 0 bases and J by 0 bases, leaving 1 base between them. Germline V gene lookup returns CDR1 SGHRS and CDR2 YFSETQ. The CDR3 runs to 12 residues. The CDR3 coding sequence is TGCGCCAGCAGCTTGGTCTCCTACGAGCAGTACTTC. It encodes CASSLVSYEQYF.

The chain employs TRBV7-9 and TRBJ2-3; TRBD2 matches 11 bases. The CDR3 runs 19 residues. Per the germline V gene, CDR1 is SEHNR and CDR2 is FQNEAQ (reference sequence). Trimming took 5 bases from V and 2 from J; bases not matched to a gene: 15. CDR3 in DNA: TGTGCCAGCAGCCCCCGACTAGCGGGACTCCATTTAGCCACAGATACGCAGTATTTT. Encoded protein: CASSPRLAGLHLATDTQYF.

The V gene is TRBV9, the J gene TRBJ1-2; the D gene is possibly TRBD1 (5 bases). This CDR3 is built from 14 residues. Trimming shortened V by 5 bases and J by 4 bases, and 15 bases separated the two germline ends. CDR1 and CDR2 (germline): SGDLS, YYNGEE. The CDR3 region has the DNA TGTGCCAGCAGAAGAGAGGGGAATGGCTATGGCTACACCTTC. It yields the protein CASRREGNGYGYTF.